This TCR beta chain originates from a study of OX40 agonist ivuxolimab in advanced cancers. Study as a whole: 40% to 50% of patients had received prior checkpoint inhibitor therapy. Three partial responders included one hepatocellular carcinoma patient and two cutaneous melanoma patients. Points from the study as a whole: Doses of 0.1 to 3.0 mg/kg were accompanied by clonal expansion of CD4+ and CD8+ blood T cells by week 6.

The CDR3 sequence is 16 residues long. V gave up 3 bases and J gave up 3 bases, with 18 bases separating them. Germline CDR1 and CDR2: SGHDN and FVKESK. The data were produced by immunoSEQ multiplex PCR, yet TCRdb's version contains in-frame clones alone and is incomplete. The sample has about 52,000 clones; roughly 93% are singletons. To note about this clone: Antigen unknown.

Any history of autoimmune disease or systemic immunosuppression disqualified patients. The sequenced sample was CD4+ or CD8+ T cells sorted from blood, obtained in a trial of the OX40 agonist ivuxolimab. The chain employs TRBV14 and TRBJ2-7; unclear D gene. This TCR came from an adult with an advanced solid tumor such as melanoma, head and neck, liver or kidney cancer. The CDR3 protein is CASSQELGIHRYEQYF. CDR3 coding DNA: TGTGCCAGCAGCCAGGAATTGGGGATCCACCGCTACGAGCAGTACTTC.